The next 27 T cell receptor beta chains were all read from a single sample in a study of blood T cell repertoires in COVID-19. The repertoire was sequenced with immunoSEQ multiplex PCR; TCRdb's copy has only in-frame clones and lacks some. The sample lists over 150,000 clones; 70% to 85% were seen once. The specimen was peripheral blood. These receptors all stem from a man aged 60 to 69 with COVID-19, enrolled during active disease.

This clone was counted a single time. The chain couples TRBV2 to TRBJ1-1; D remains unclear. This CDR3 comprises 18 residues. In germline, CDR1 is SNHLY, CDR2 FYNNEI. The V end lost 3 bases, the J end lost 5 bases, and 25 bases lay between the germline ends. CDR3 bases: TGTGCCAGCAGTGAGTCCCATCAACAGCCTGCCGTTTGGACTGAAGCTTTCTTT. Its translation is CASSESHQQPAVWTEAFF.

The chain joins TRBV3-1 (or the pseudogene TRBV3-2) to TRBJ1-3, with D possibly being TRBD1 (5 bases). Trimming left V 1 base short and J 0 bases short, with 10 bases between. Germline V gene sequence: CDR1 LGHDT, CDR2 YNNKEL (reference sequence). The CDR3 extends over 16 amino acids. For the CDR3, the DNA is TGTGCCAGCAGCCAAGGGGGCAGAGCCTCTGGAAACACCATATATTTT. Translating it yields CASSQGGRASGNTIYF.

V and J are TRBV6-1 and TRBJ2-1, with 9 bases aligning to TRBD1. Losses at the gene ends were 4 bases for V and 1 base for J; bases not matched to a gene: 8. Germline lookup yields CDR1 MNHNS and CDR2 SASEGT. The CDR3 length is 17 residues. In DNA, the CDR3 is TGTGCCAGCAGTGCGGAACAGGGGGCTAAGTCCTACAATGAGCAGTTCTTC. This translates into CASSAEQGAKSYNEQFF.

This clone was counted between two and nine times. The rearrangement links TRBV7-8 to TRBJ1-2; 10 positions agree with TRBD1. The junction had 4 bases not matched to a gene; V was cut back by 0 bases and J by 3 bases. This CDR3 has 16 residues. Germline lookup yields CDR1 SGHVS and CDR2 FQNEAQ. CDR3 DNA sequence: TGTGCCAGCAGCTTAGCCGGGACAGGGGAGGACTATGGCTACACCTTC. Residues: CASSLAGTGEDYGYTF.

The chain combines TRBV18 with TRBJ1-3; D is unresolved. Trimming left V 0 bases short and J 4 bases short, with 4 bases between. The CDR3 totals 13 residues. Germline CDR1 is KGHSH and CDR2 is LQKENI. The CDR3 DNA follows: TGTGCCAGCTCACCACCGGCCGGAAACACCATATATTTT. The encoded protein is CASSPPAGNTIYF.

The rearrangement uses TRBV7-2 and TRBJ1-2; D is unresolved. V gave up 3 bases and J gave up 10 bases, with 15 bases separating them. This CDR3 spans 13 amino acids. CDR1 SGHTA and CDR2 FQGNSA come from the germline V gene. Here the CDR3 reads CASSFGEGGPYTF. The CDR3 DNA reads TGTGCCAGCAGCTTTGGGGAGGGAGGGCCCTACACCTTC. The variable domain in full, with the rest retrieved from reference TRBV7-2 and TRBJ1-2, is GAGVSQSPSNKVTEKGKDVELRCDPISGHTALYWYRQSLGQGLEFLIYFQGNSAPDKSGLPSDRFSAERTGGSVSTLTIQRTQQEDSAVYLCASSFGEGGPYTFGSGTRLTVV.

The CDR3 here is CASSLRGGGLLGTEAFF. The CDR3 DNA sequence: TGTGCCAGCAGCTTAAGGGGGGGCGGTCTCCTGGGCACTGAAGCTTTCTTT. The chain combines TRBV7-3 with TRBJ1-1, with a weak D call TRBD1 (6 bases). The CDR3 contains 17 residues. In germline, CDR1 is SGHTA, CDR2 FQGTGA. V was trimmed by 1 base and J by 4 bases, leaving 19 bases between them.

The chain couples TRBV19 to TRBJ1-2; 8 nucleotides align to TRBD1. CDR1 and CDR2 (germline): LNHDA, SQIVND (reference sequence). The CDR3 covers 15 residues. V lost 6 bases to trimming and J lost 2 bases; unmatched junction nucleotides: 8. The CDR3 region is CASRRSGGANYGYTF. In nucleotides, the CDR3 is TGTGCCAGTAGGAGGTCAGGGGGCGCGAACTATGGCTACACCTTC.

The rearrangement uses TRBV18 and TRBJ1-1, with D unclear. Trimming shortened V by 5 bases and J by 1 base, and 17 bases separated the two germline ends. The V gene's germline CDR1 is KGHSH and CDR2 LQKENI. The CDR3 loop spans 16 amino acids. CDR3 in amino acids: CASSATRGTANTEAFF. In DNA form, the CDR3 reads TGTGCCAGCTCAGCAACACGGGGTACGGCGAACACTGAAGCTTTCTTT.

The chain carries TRBV7-8 and TRBJ1-5; maybe TRBD1 (5 bases). Trimming stripped 6 bases from V and 10 bases from J, with 19 bases between. The CDR3 loop spans 14 amino acids. Germline lookup yields CDR1 SGHVS and CDR2 FQNEAQ. The chain's CDR3 is CASSPSGTGGPQHF. CDR3 coding DNA: TGTGCCAGCAGTCCATCCGGGACGGGAGGTCCCCAGCATTTT.

The chain has TRBV6-2 or TRBV6-3 and TRBJ1-1; 7 nucleotides match TRBD1. Trimming removed 6 bases from V and 4 bases from J; junction bases left unmatched: 5. The CDR3 is 13 residues long. The germline CDR1 and CDR2 sequences are MNHEY and SVGEGT. CDR3 nucleotides: TGTGCCAGCAGGTACAGGGGCAGCACTGAAGCTTTCTTT. This encodes CASRYRGSTEAFF.

V gene TRBV2 combines with J gene TRBJ2-7; the D is unclear. Germline V gene sequence: CDR1 SNHLY, CDR2 FYNNEI. There are 14 residues in the CDR3. V lost 2 bases and J lost 2, with 10 bases in between. CDR3: CASSEWHATYEQYF. CDR3 sequence (DNA): TGTGCCAGCAGTGAATGGCACGCAACCTACGAGCAGTACTTC.

This rearrangement joins TRBV11-1 to TRBJ1-1; maybe TRBD1 (5 bases). CDR1 is SGHAT, CDR2 FQDESV, per germline (reference sequence). The CDR3 contains 12 residues. The V and J ends lost 5 bases and 11 bases respectively, with 15 bases between them. In DNA form, the CDR3 reads TGTGCCAGCAGCAAAAGGGAAGGGGTGGCTTTCTTT. This codes for CASSKREGVAFF.

On this clone itself: Additional DNA sequences in this sample encode the identical CDR3. This sequence joins TRBV6-5 and TRBJ1-5; a possible D gene is TRBD1 (6 bases). V was clipped by 4 bases and J by 0 bases, with 10 bases between them. This CDR3 region has 15 residues. The germline V gene encodes CDR1 MNHEY and CDR2 SVGAGI. As DNA, the CDR3 is TGTGCCAGCAGTTTGGACAGCTATAGCAATCAGCCCCAGCATTTT. Translated, it gives CASSLDSYSNQPQHF.

As for this clone: The sample carries other DNA sequences with the same CDR3. The CDR3 sequence: CATSDLRQGNYGYTF. The CDR3 DNA reads TGTGCCACCAGTGATTTGAGACAGGGGAACTATGGCTACACCTTC. The rearrangement links TRBV24-1 to TRBJ1-2, with 8 bases matching TRBD1. There are 15 residues in the CDR3. The V gene's germline CDR1 is KGHDR and CDR2 SFDVKD. V gave up 0 bases and J gave up 2 bases; unmatched junction bases: 1.

The V and J genes are TRBV19 and TRBJ1-4; no firm D call. Trimming pared 6 bases from V and 8 bases from J, leaving 22 bases between. Germline V lookup: CDR1 LNHDA, CDR2 SQIVND (reference sequence). The length of the CDR3 is 16 residues. Here the CDR3 reads CASSISPGGGSEKLFF. CDR3 bases: TGTGCCAGTAGCATCTCACCGGGCGGAGGGTCGGAAAAACTGTTTTTT.

The rearrangement links TRBV5-5 to TRBJ2-1; 10 bases line up with TRBD2. The CDR3 extends over 15 amino acids. Germline CDR1 SGHKS, CDR2 YYEKEE (reference sequence). After removal of 3 bases from V and 6 bases from J, the junction contained 6 bases not matched to a gene. CDR3 protein: CASSSVAGGSNEQFF. DNA of the CDR3: TGTGCCAGCAGCTCGGTAGCGGGAGGTTCCAATGAGCAGTTCTTC.

V is TRBV4-3 and J is TRBJ2-7; TRBD1 agrees at 8 bases. The CDR3 has 14 residues. After removal of 1 base from V and 1 base from J, the junction contained 0 bases not matched to a gene. Germline CDR1 is LGHNA and CDR2 is YSLEER. In DNA form, the CDR3 reads TGCGCCAGCAGCCAAGGGGACAGGTCCTACGAGCAGTACTTC. This gives the protein CASSQGDRSYEQYF.

This rearrangement joins TRBV27 to TRBJ2-3, with 14 bases identical to TRBD2. In germline, CDR1 is MNHEY, CDR2 SMNVEV (reference sequence). The CDR3 covers 17 residues. With 0 bases clipped from V and 11 bases from J, the junction kept 10 bases outside the gene matches. Here the CDR3 reads CASSLSFGTSGSYGQYF. The CDR3 nucleotides read TGTGCCAGCAGTTTATCATTTGGGACTAGCGGGAGTTACGGGCAGTATTTT.

The V and J genes are TRBV19 and TRBJ2-3, with TRBD2 identical over 12 bases. V lost 4 bases and J lost 7; bases outside the gene matches: 9. CDR3 length: 16 amino acids. Germline V gives CDR1 LNHDA, CDR2 SQIVND (reference sequence). CDR3 amino acids: CASSRSTSGGENTQYF. The CDR3 region has the DNA TGTGCCAGTAGTAGGTCGACTAGCGGGGGAGAAAATACGCAGTATTTT.

This chain uses TRBV25-1 with TRBJ2-1; no reliable D call. The CDR3 has 12 residues. The germline V and J ends were trimmed by 4 bases and 3 bases, with 4 bases remaining between them. Germline values: CDR1 MGHDK, CDR2 SYGVNS. CDR3 sequence: CASSGSYNEQFF. CDR3 nucleotides: TGTGCCAGCAGTGGCAGCTACAATGAGCAGTTCTTC.

This chain uses TRBV29-1 with TRBJ2-7; TRBD1 might be the D (7 bases). Germline V lookup: CDR1 SQVTM, CDR2 ANQGSEA. This CDR3 spans 12 amino acids. Trimming stripped 3 bases from V and 6 bases from J, with 12 bases between. The chain's CDR3 is CSVDPGGGEQYF. The CDR3 nucleotides are TGCAGCGTTGATCCAGGGGGAGGCGAGCAGTACTTC.

The chain joins TRBV6-4 to TRBJ2-3; TRBD2 aligns across 7 bases. The CDR3 loop spans 15 amino acids. CDR1 is MRHNA and CDR2 is SNTAGT in the germline V gene. V trimming: 0 bases; J trimming: 1 base; junction bases outside the gene matches: 1. Written as DNA, the CDR3 is TGTGCCAGCAGTGACTCGGGACTACGCACAGATACGCAGTATTTT. This encodes CASSDSGLRTDTQYF.

Note on this clone: Other DNA variants within this sample encode the same CDR3. The gene calls are TRBV6-5 and TRBJ1-1; 7 bases align to TRBD1. This CDR3 has 14 amino acids. J lost 0 bases, V lost 6 bases, and 4 bases had no gene match. CDR1 and CDR2 (germline): MNHEY, SVGAGI. Here the CDR3 DNA reads TGTGCCAGCAGCCGGGACAGTCTGAACACTGAAGCTTTCTTT. Protein: CASSRDSLNTEAFF.

The chain links TRBV7-2 to TRBJ2-7; tentatively, D is TRBD1 (6 bases). The germline V gene encodes CDR1 SGHTA and CDR2 FQGNSA. V was clipped by 5 bases and J by 5 bases, with 19 bases between them. This CDR3 contains 15 residues. CDR3 protein: CASSPARTVYHEQYF. CDR3 nucleotide sequence: TGTGCCAGCAGCCCCGCTCGGACAGTTTACCACGAGCAGTACTTC.

The chain combines TRBV5-5 with TRBJ2-6; D might be TRBD1 (5 bases). Per the germline V gene, CDR1 is SGHKS and CDR2 is YYEKEE (reference sequence). This CDR3 has 18 residues. The ends were cut back, 0 bases at V and 0 bases at J, with 13 bases in the middle. The CDR3 sequence is CASSLGQGLSSGANVLTF. The CDR3 coding sequence is TGTGCCAGCAGCTTGGGTCAGGGCCTAAGCTCTGGGGCCAACGTCCTGACTTTC.

The chain is built from TRBV12-5 and TRBJ2-1; a weak D match, TRBD1 (5 bases). The CDR3 is 15 amino acids. Germline CDR1 reads LGHNT; CDR2 reads FRNRAP. The V end was cut by 6 bases, the J end by 0 bases, with 12 bases between. The CDR3 DNA reads as TGTGCTAGTGGATTAGGGGAAAGCTCCTACAATGAGCAGTTCTTC. This gives the protein CASGLGESSYNEQFF.